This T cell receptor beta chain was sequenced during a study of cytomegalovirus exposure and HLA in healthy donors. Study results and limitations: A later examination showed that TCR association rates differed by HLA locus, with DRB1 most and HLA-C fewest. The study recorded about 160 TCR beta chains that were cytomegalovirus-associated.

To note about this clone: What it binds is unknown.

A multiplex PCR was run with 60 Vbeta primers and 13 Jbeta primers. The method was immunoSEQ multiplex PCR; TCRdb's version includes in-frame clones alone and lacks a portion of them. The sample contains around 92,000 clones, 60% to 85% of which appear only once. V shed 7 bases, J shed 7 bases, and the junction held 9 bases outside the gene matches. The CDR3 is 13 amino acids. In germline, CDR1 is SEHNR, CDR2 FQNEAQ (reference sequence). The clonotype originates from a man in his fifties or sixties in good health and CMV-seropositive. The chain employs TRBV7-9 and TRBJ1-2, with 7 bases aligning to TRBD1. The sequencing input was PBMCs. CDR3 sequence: CASTNDRDRGYTF. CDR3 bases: TGTGCCAGCACCAACGACAGGGACCGTGGCTACACCTTC.